This T cell receptor (beta chain) was retrieved from a study of shared clonotypes between healthy human individuals. The study's findings and limits: Genetic and exposure-history diversity was limited by the few donors.

With respect to this clone: Its antigen is as yet unknown.

Only in-frame clones appear in the TCRdb table, and some are missing; sequencing was by immunoSEQ multiplex PCR. The sample carries about half a million clones, less than 85% recorded once. The CDR3 is 15 residues long. Deletions cut 5 bases from V and 1 base from J, with 14 bases between. The germline V gene encodes CDR1 MNHEY and CDR2 SMNVEV (reference sequence). The clonotype originates from a woman in her 40s in good health. Some clones in this sample may be carry-over from other donors' samples. Sample: PBMCs. J is TRBJ1-2 and V is TRBV27, with no clear D. The CDR3 sequence is CASSPYTGNNYGYTF. In DNA form, the CDR3 reads TGTGCCAGCAGTCCGTACACCGGGAATAACTATGGCTACACCTTC.